Shown below are 8 T cell receptor beta chains from a single sample sequenced in a study of T-cell reconstitution after alpha-beta-depleted transplantation in children (dated by TCRdb to 2015 to 2016). The treatment or condition label, read with the paper, signifies: allogeneic hematopoietic cell transplantation with graft depleted of TCRalphabeta T cells and CD19 B cells. Preparation of the library involved PCR. For sequencing, an Illumina HiSeq 2500 was employed. TCR library preparation used molecular barcoding, with unique molecular identifiers applied to normalize quantification of the TCRbeta repertoire. TCRdb cleaned the public reads at Q25 with fastp, built clones with MiXCR and kept in-frame beta chains. Rows matching on CDR3 protein sequence are summarized as one entry with the most common DNA and genes. This sample lists some 840,000 distinct CDR3 sequences; roughly 15% were detected once. Of the sample, around 5% is held by the ten largest clones.

The sample here was PBMCs, mostly from graft donor cells, taken 360 days after TCRalphabeta/CD19-depleted stem cell transplant. The origin of the receptors is a male patient younger than 18 who had a stem cell transplant for acute lymphoblastic leukemia, so the T cells may come from the graft donor.

V and J are TRBV18 and TRBJ1-4; D is unclear. The CDR3 has 13 residues. The V and J ends lost 0 bases and 7 bases respectively, with 6 bases between them. Germline assignment: CDR1 KGHSH and CDR2 LQKENI. The CDR3 DNA reads as TGTGCCAGCTCACCACCGTTAATTGAAAAACTGTTTTTT. Its translation: CASSPPLIEKLFF.

The rearrangement uses TRBV29-1 and TRBJ2-1; 9 bases are a match to TRBD1. Germline V lookup: CDR1 SQVTM, CDR2 ANQGSEA. The length of the CDR3 is 16 residues. Trimming at V came to 6 bases and at J to 4 bases, leaving 13 bases not matched to a gene. CDR3 nucleotides: TGCAGCGTGGGCGGACAGGGGCGCAGGTTTTACAATGAGCAGTTCTTC. Translated: CSVGGQGRRFYNEQFF.

The rearrangement uses TRBV20-1 and TRBJ2-1, with D unclear. Per the germline V gene, CDR1 is DFQATT and CDR2 is SNEGSKA (reference sequence). Trimming shortened V by 6 bases and J by 4 bases, and 19 bases separated the two germline ends. CDR3 size: 15 residues. CDR3 protein: CSALRYRPRYNEQFF. The CDR3 DNA is TGCAGTGCCCTCCGGTACCGCCCGCGGTACAATGAGCAGTTCTTC.

The sample holds a few counts of this clonotype. The chain has TRBV20-1 and TRBJ2-7; 11 nucleotides line up with TRBD2. V gave up 7 bases and J gave up 1 base; unmatched junction bases: 6. Germline CDR1 reads DFQATT; CDR2 reads SNEGSKA (reference sequence). This CDR3 region has 14 residues. The CDR3 coding sequence is TGCAGTGGATGGCTAGCGGGAGGATCCTACGAGCAGTACTTC. Translating gives CSGWLAGGSYEQYF.

This rearrangement joins TRBV7-8 to TRBJ2-2, with a weak D call TRBD2 (7 bases). Trimming shortened V by 5 bases and J by 6 bases, and 16 bases separated the two germline ends. The germline V gene has CDR1 SGHVS and CDR2 FQNEAQ. This CDR3 region has 15 residues. CDR3 DNA sequence: TGTGCCAGCAGCCACCGGGGGGCTCGTCCCGGGGAGCTGTTTTTT. Protein: CASSHRGARPGELFF.

This clonotype was recorded at least ten times. The genes are TRBV28 and TRBJ2-7; the match to TRBD1 covers 9 bases. Germline V lookup: CDR1 MDHEN, CDR2 SYDVKM. This CDR3 has 17 residues. Trimming at V came to 6 bases and at J to 0 bases, leaving 12 bases not matched to a gene. CDR3 in DNA: TGTGCCAGCAGGCCGGTCCTTAGGGACAGGGACTCCTACGAGCAGTACTTC. Its protein product is CASRPVLRDRDSYEQYF.

The rearrangement uses TRBV19 and TRBJ1-2, with 7 bases lining up with TRBD1. Germline V gene lookup returns CDR1 LNHDA and CDR2 SQIVND (reference sequence). The V and J ends lost 5 bases and 9 bases, in that order; junction bases with no gene match: 12. The CDR3 loop spans 14 amino acids. CDR3 amino acids: CASSSDRVRWSYTF. DNA of the CDR3: TGTGCCAGTAGTTCAGACAGGGTCAGATGGAGCTACACCTTC.

This chain uses TRBV6-1 with TRBJ2-1, with 10 bases matching TRBD2. CDR1 and CDR2 (germline): MNHNS, SASEGT. V gave up 5 bases and J gave up 10 bases; unmatched junction bases: 14. The CDR3 is made up of 16 amino acids. CDR3 sequence reads: CASSRALAGEGEEQFF. The CDR3 nucleotides are TGTGCCAGCAGTCGAGCGCTAGCGGGAGAAGGGGAGGAGCAGTTCTTC.